The 19 T cell receptor beta chains below all came from one sample that was sequenced in a study of blood T cell repertoires in COVID-19. The method was immunoSEQ multiplex PCR; TCRdb's version includes in-frame clones alone and lacks a portion of them. This table holds tens of thousands of clones, roughly 90% found once. The sequencing input was peripheral blood. Every receptor here comes from a man in his fifties or sixties with active COVID-19.

This clone has just one count. This rearrangement joins TRBV10-1 to TRBJ2-1; the match to TRBD2 covers 7 bases. The V segment lost 5 bases and the J segment 5 bases; nucleotides outside the gene matches: 6. The CDR3 consists of 14 residues. Germline values: CDR1 WNHNN, CDR2 SYGVQD (reference sequence). The CDR3 spells CASSRIAGDNEQFF. The CDR3 region has the DNA TGCGCCAGCAGTAGAATAGCGGGCGACAATGAGCAGTTCTTC.

The chain combines TRBV2 with TRBJ2-1, with 8 bases lining up with TRBD1. CDR3 length equals 14 residues. Germline lookup yields CDR1 SNHLY and CDR2 FYNNEI. The J segment lost 0 bases and the V segment lost 6 bases, leaving 1 base of the junction unmatched. This CDR3 reads CASRDRVSYNEQFF. CDR3 sequence (DNA): TGTGCCAGCAGGGACAGGGTCTCCTACAATGAGCAGTTCTTC. Looking up the rest from reference TRBV2 and TRBJ2-1 gives the full variable domain: EPEVTQTPSHQVTQMGQEVILRCVPISNHLYFYWYRQILGQKVEFLVSFYNNEISEKSEIFDDQFSVERPDGSNFTLKIRSTKLEDSAMYFCASRDRVSYNEQFFGPGTRLTVL.

The chain employs TRBV9 and TRBJ2-1, with a tentative D call TRBD2 (5 bases). Germline CDR1 reads SGDLS; CDR2 reads YYNGEE. Trimming pared 0 bases from V and 8 bases from J, leaving 12 bases between. The CDR3 has 14 residues. The CDR3 DNA reads TGTGCCAGCAGCGTAGTCGGACTGAGCGATGAGCAGTTCTTC. This translates into CASSVVGLSDEQFF.

V usage is TRBV5-1 and J usage is TRBJ2-5, with D unclear. The CDR3 has 16 residues. From germline, CDR1 is SGHRS and CDR2 YFSETQ. Trimming pared 3 bases from V and 5 bases from J, leaving 20 bases between. CDR3 DNA sequence: TGCGCCAGCAGCTCCGGCCCGGGTTCGGGTGGGGAGACCCAGTACTTC. It yields the protein CASSSGPGSGGETQYF.

This clone was observed a few times. The V call is TRBV21-1, the J call TRBJ2-7; the table's TRBD1 call for D was not verified on the DNA. TRBV21-1 is described as a pseudogene. There are 16 residues in the CDR3. The CDR3 region is CASSKAPGYLTYEQYF. The CDR3 nucleotides are TGTGCCAGCAGCAAAGCGCCAGGGTATCTGACCTACGAGCAGTACTTC.

This clone turned up a few times. The rearrangement joins TRBV10-3 to TRBJ1-6; 8 nucleotides line up with TRBD1. There are 17 residues in the CDR3. CDR1 is ENHRY and CDR2 is SYGVKD in the germline V gene. With V trimmed by 2 bases and J by 4 bases, 7 bases remained unmatched. CDR3 in amino acids: CAISEKGQGKYNSPLHF. CDR3 DNA: TGTGCCATCAGTGAGAAAGGACAGGGAAAGTATAATTCACCCCTCCACTTT.

V gene TRBV9 combines with J gene TRBJ2-7, with 15 bases fitting TRBD2. In germline, CDR1 is SGDLS, CDR2 YYNGEE. Trimming took 0 bases from V and 3 from J; bases not matched to a gene: 1. This CDR3 has 16 residues. CDR3 sequence reads: CASSVEGLAGGYEQYF. DNA for the CDR3: TGTGCCAGCAGCGTAGAGGGACTAGCGGGAGGCTACGAGCAGTACTTC.

The chain couples TRBV5-6 to TRBJ1-5; D unclear. CDR1 SGHDT and CDR2 YYEEEE come from the germline V gene. The CDR3 contains 16 residues. V lost 0 bases to trimming and J lost 0 bases, with 10 bases between them. In nucleotides, the CDR3 is TGTGCCAGCAGCTTGGCGGGGTCCCGTAGCAATCAGCCCCAGCATTTT. Amino acid sequence: CASSLAGSRSNQPQHF.

This chain links TRBV6-5 with TRBJ1-5; 10 nucleotides match TRBD1. Unmatched junction bases numbered 5, after V lost 8 bases and J lost 7 bases. The CDR3 extends over 13 amino acids. Germline V CDR1 and CDR2: MNHEY, SVGAGI. CDR3 bases: TGTGCCAGCGCGAGACAGGGGGCCCAGCCCCAGCATTTT. Protein sequence: CASARQGAQPQHF.

The rearrangement links TRBV18 to TRBJ1-1; 9 nucleotides line up with TRBD1. Germline CDR1 is KGHSH and CDR2 is LQKENI. The CDR3 covers 14 residues. Unmatched junction bases numbered 5, after V lost 5 bases and J lost 4 bases. The CDR3 coding sequence is TGTGCCAGCTCAGCCCGGGACAGGGTCACTGAAGCTTTCTTT. Encoded protein: CASSARDRVTEAFF.

The V and J genes are TRBV6-1 and TRBJ2-1; 10 bases are shared with TRBD2. CDR3 length equals 17 residues. Trimming removed 4 bases from V and 8 bases from J; junction bases left unmatched: 14. Germline V gene data show CDR1 as MNHNS and CDR2 as SASEGT. The CDR3 sequence: CASSGEKGAGGRHEQFF. CDR3 DNA: TGTGCCAGCAGTGGGGAAAAAGGAGCGGGAGGGCGGCATGAGCAGTTCTTC.

The J gene is TRBJ1-1, the V gene TRBV7-3, with D tentatively TRBD1 (6 bases). This CDR3 is 14 amino acids long. V shed 5 bases and J shed 1 base, with 11 bases lying between them. Germline values: CDR1 SGHTA, CDR2 FQGTGA. CDR3 nucleotides: TGTGCCAGCAGCCAGACAGGAAGGAACACTGAAGCTTTCTTT. Its translation: CASSQTGRNTEAFF.

The chain couples TRBV7-8 to TRBJ2-5; maybe TRBD2 (6 bases). Germline CDR1 is SGHVS and CDR2 is FQNEAQ. The ends were cut back, 5 bases at V and 0 bases at J, with 13 bases in the middle. This CDR3 has 15 residues. CDR3 sequence: CASSGRDSNQETQYF. CDR3 bases: TGTGCCAGCAGCGGACGGGACTCGAACCAAGAGACCCAGTACTTC.

This chain connects TRBV11-3 to TRBJ2-5; no clear D. V shed 3 bases and J shed 4 bases, with 21 bases lying between them. The CDR3 is 17 amino acids. Germline V gene sequence: CDR1 SGHNT, CDR2 YENEEA. The CDR3: CASSFGSTGPVIETQYF. The CDR3 nucleotides are TGTGCCAGCAGCTTCGGGTCGACGGGTCCCGTAATAGAGACCCAGTACTTC.

There are a few counts of this clone. This rearrangement joins TRBV6-1 to TRBJ1-6, with 9 bases identical to TRBD1. Germline CDR1 and CDR2: MNHNS and SASEGT. The CDR3 is 14 amino acids. The trim removed 3 bases at V and 10 bases at J, leaving 4 bases unmatched. CDR3 region: CASSDQDRGSPLHF. CDR3 bases: TGTGCCAGCAGTGATCAGGACAGGGGATCACCCCTCCACTTT.

This chain links TRBV5-8 with TRBJ1-2; D is possibly TRBD1 (6 bases). The CDR3 is 14 residues long. V was cut by 4 bases and J by 3 bases, with 13 bases left in between. Germline V gene lookup returns CDR1 SGHTS and CDR2 YDEGEE. The CDR3 here is CASSTRQDDYGYTF. CDR3 DNA: TGTGCCAGCAGCACCAGACAGGACGACTATGGCTACACCTTC.

The rearrangement links TRBV11-2 to TRBJ2-7; 11 bases agree with TRBD1. The CDR3 totals 15 residues. With 7 bases clipped from V and 5 bases from J, the junction kept 10 bases outside the gene matches. Germline assignment: CDR1 SGHAT and CDR2 FQNNGV. The CDR3 protein is CASIRDRGNFNEQYF. Written as DNA, the CDR3 is TGTGCCAGCATCAGGGACAGGGGGAATTTCAACGAGCAGTACTTC.

The chain uses TRBV19 and TRBJ2-5; 10 nucleotides agree with TRBD2. The CDR3 runs 14 residues. Losses at the gene ends were 3 bases for V and 5 bases for J; bases not matched to a gene: 3. Germline V gene lookup returns CDR1 LNHDA and CDR2 SQIVND (reference sequence). CDR3 loop: CASSMGTSVETQYF. The CDR3 DNA follows: TGTGCCAGTAGTATGGGGACTAGCGTCGAGACCCAGTACTTC.

The chain couples TRBV19 to TRBJ2-1, with D unresolved. The CDR3 covers 11 residues. V was cut by 3 bases and J by 8 bases, with 5 bases left in between. The V gene's germline CDR1 is LNHDA and CDR2 SQIVND (reference sequence). The CDR3 region has the DNA TGTGCCAGTAGTATTAGTGATGAGCAGTTCTTC. Translating it yields CASSISDEQFF.